Following are 23 T cell receptor beta chains from one sample sequenced in a study of cytomegalovirus exposure and HLA in healthy donors. Profiling relied on immunoSEQ multiplex PCR, and the TCRdb table lists in-frame clones only, not all of them. Among fewer than 100,000 clones listed, approximately 90% were seen once. Sample: PBMCs. The receptor set was obtained from a young man in good health and CMV-seronegative.

The gene calls are TRBV4-2 and TRBJ2-1; D is possibly TRBD2 (6 bases). Germline-derived CDR1 and CDR2 are LGHNA and YNFKEQ. V lost 4 bases and J 3 bases, leaving 7 bases between the germline ends. The length of the CDR3 is 13 residues. CDR3 coding DNA: TGTGCCAGCAGCCTAGCGGTCTACAATGAGCAGTTCTTC. It encodes CASSLAVYNEQFF.

V usage is TRBV19 and J usage is TRBJ1-5; the D is unclear. The germline gives CDR1 LNHDA, CDR2 SQIVND (reference sequence). The length of the CDR3 is 16 residues. V dropped 3 bases and J dropped 3 bases, with 15 bases sitting between them. The chain's CDR3 is CASSMRVGQINQPQHF. The CDR3 DNA reads TGTGCCAGTAGTATGCGGGTGGGTCAGATCAATCAGCCCCAGCATTTT.

The rearrangement uses TRBV15 and TRBJ2-2, with 11 bases fitting TRBD1. The J segment lost 3 bases and the V segment lost 7 bases, leaving 19 bases of the junction unmatched. CDR3 length equals 20 residues. Germline V gene sequence: CDR1 LNHNV, CDR2 YYDKDF (reference sequence). The CDR3 loop reads CATNLSPGQGDEVDTGELFF. CDR3 coding DNA: TGTGCCACCAACCTATCACCGGGACAGGGGGACGAGGTCGACACCGGGGAGCTGTTTTTT.

This clone showed up just a few times. The chain employs TRBV4-1 and TRBJ1-4, with unresolved D. Germline CDR1 MGHRA, CDR2 YSYEKL. The CDR3 is made up of 12 amino acids. V was shortened by 1 base and J by 6 bases, with 3 bases between the two germline ends. This chain's CDR3 is CASSQVYEKLFF. The CDR3 coding sequence is TGCGCCAGCAGCCAAGTCTATGAAAAACTGTTTTTT.

This chain connects TRBV28 to TRBJ2-7; TRBD1 matches at 10 bases. V was clipped by 4 bases and J by 3 bases; unmatched bases: 9. The CDR3 contains 16 residues. Looked up from germline, CDR1 is MDHEN and CDR2 is SYDVKM. The CDR3: CASSSRRDRGFYEQYF. The CDR3 DNA reads TGTGCCAGCAGTTCTAGAAGGGACAGGGGTTTCTACGAGCAGTACTTC.

The chain couples TRBV4-1 to TRBJ1-1, with D hard to call. The V end was cut by 0 bases, the J end by 3 bases, with 11 bases between. This CDR3 contains 15 residues. Per germline, CDR1 MGHRA and CDR2 YSYEKL. The CDR3: CASSQDPSLDTEAFF. CDR3 DNA: TGCGCCAGCAGCCAAGATCCCTCTCTCGACACTGAAGCTTTCTTT.

V and J are TRBV7-3 and TRBJ2-3, with D possibly TRBD2 on 5 matching bases. V lost 3 bases and J lost 3, with 10 bases in between. The CDR3 consists of 14 residues. Germline-derived CDR1 and CDR2 are SGHTA and FQGTGA. CDR3 region: CASSFRTPTDTQYF. The CDR3 nucleotides read TGTGCCAGCAGCTTCAGGACTCCAACAGATACGCAGTATTTT.

The chain joins TRBV6-6 to TRBJ1-1; maybe TRBD1 (6 bases). Germline loops: CDR1 MNHNY, CDR2 SVGAGI (reference sequence). The CDR3 is made up of 13 amino acids. The V end lost 6 bases, the J end lost 4 bases, and 12 bases lay between the germline ends. For the CDR3, the DNA is TGTGCCAGCAGGCCAAACAGGGCCACTGAAGCTTTCTTT. Its translation: CASRPNRATEAFF.

The chain combines TRBV25-1 with TRBJ2-7, with TRBD1 matching 7 bases. This CDR3 spans 14 amino acids. From germline, CDR1 is MGHDK and CDR2 SYGVNS. V trimming: 5 bases; J trimming: 5 bases; junction bases outside the gene matches: 9. The CDR3 region is CASSTMTGTHEQYF. The CDR3 DNA follows: TGTGCCAGCAGTACTATGACAGGGACCCACGAGCAGTACTTC.

The chain joins TRBV2 to TRBJ1-5, with a possible D match to TRBD1 (6 bases). The length of the CDR3 is 14 residues. The V gene lost 7 bases and the J gene lost 4 bases, with 14 bases spanning the gap. In germline, CDR1 is SNHLY, CDR2 FYNNEI. CDR3 coding DNA: TGTGCCAGCAAAGCCGGGACACTTAATCAGCCCCAGCATTTT. It specifies CASKAGTLNQPQHF.

The CDR3, as DNA: TGTGCCAGCAGCGTAGATGGGGGGTCCACCGGGGAGCTGTTTTTT. This gives the protein CASSVDGGSTGELFF. The V gene is TRBV9, the J gene TRBJ2-2; tentatively, D is TRBD2 (6 bases). V shed 0 bases and J shed 4 bases, with 10 bases lying between them. CDR1 and CDR2 from the germline V gene are SGDLS and YYNGEE. The CDR3 has 15 amino acids.

This clone was seen once. The V and J genes are TRBV30 and TRBJ1-1; a weak D match, TRBD1 (5 bases). Per germline, CDR1 GTSNPN and CDR2 SVGIG (reference sequence). Trimming shortened V by 3 bases and J by 5 bases, and 22 bases separated the two germline ends. This CDR3 is built from 16 residues. CDR3 in DNA: TGTGCCTGGAGGGGCGGGACGGAGGAACTGAGGACTGAAGCTTTCTTT. Its translation is CAWRGGTEELRTEAFF.

The rearrangement joins TRBV6-4 to TRBJ1-1; 7 positions agree with TRBD1. The V gene end was trimmed by 5 bases and the J gene end by 1 base; junction bases not matched to a gene: 4. Germline-derived CDR1 and CDR2 are MRHNA and SNTAGT. CDR3 size: 14 residues. This CDR3 reads CASSTGTENTEAFF. The DNA of the CDR3 is TGTGCCAGCAGTACCGGGACAGAGAACACTGAAGCTTTCTTT.

The chain employs TRBV5-1 and TRBJ1-3; no clear D. V was cut by 2 bases and J by 2 bases, with 5 bases left in between. In germline, CDR1 is SGHRS, CDR2 YFSETQ. CDR3 length equals 13 residues. CDR3 nucleotides: TGCGCCAGCAGCTTTGGCACTGGAAACACCATATATTTT. This encodes CASSFGTGNTIYF.

This clone was observed a single time. The chain has TRBV28 and TRBJ1-2; TRBD1 matches 9 bases. J lost 4 bases, V lost 4 bases, and 7 bases had no gene match. Germline V CDR1 and CDR2: MDHEN, SYDVKM. The CDR3 loop spans 15 amino acids. CDR3 in amino acids: CASSSTGTGPYGYTF. CDR3 DNA: TGTGCCAGCAGTTCCACCGGGACAGGGCCCTATGGCTACACCTTC.

CDR3 in DNA: TGTGCCAGCAGCTGGGGGACAGGGAATAATTCACCCCTCCACTTT. Translated, it gives CASSWGTGNNSPLHF. The genes are TRBV5-6 and TRBJ1-6; 9 bases map to TRBD1. CDR1 is SGHDT, CDR2 YYEEEE, per germline. This CDR3 has 15 residues. The V gene end was trimmed by 3 bases and the J gene end by 5 bases; junction bases not matched to a gene: 3.

This clone was picked up a small number of times. The chain couples TRBV28 to TRBJ1-1; D possibly corresponds to TRBD1 (5 bases). The CDR3 totals 15 residues. The ends were cut back, 5 bases at V and 6 bases at J, with 19 bases in the middle. Germline V gene sequence: CDR1 MDHEN, CDR2 SYDVKM. CDR3 residues: CASSMPAREGPEAFF. CDR3 sequence (DNA): TGTGCCAGCAGTATGCCGGCCAGGGAAGGCCCTGAAGCTTTCTTT.

The sample holds a few counts of this clone. CDR3 bases: TGTGCCAGCAGCCCAGACATCCGGAACACCGGGGAGCTGTTTTTT. This encodes CASSPDIRNTGELFF. The chain has TRBV7-9 and TRBJ2-2; D gene ambiguous. V dropped 5 bases and J dropped 1 base, with 11 bases sitting between them. The CDR3 loop spans 15 amino acids. Germline V lookup: CDR1 SEHNR, CDR2 FQNEAQ (reference sequence).

This clone was seen at least ten times. The V and J genes are TRBV6-1 and TRBJ1-2; D remains unclear. V was pared by 2 bases and J by 5 bases, with 9 bases between. The germline V gene has CDR1 MNHNS and CDR2 SASEGT. The CDR3 is 13 amino acids. This CDR3 is CASSEQDHYGYTF. The CDR3 DNA reads TGTGCCAGCAGTGAACAGGATCATTATGGCTACACCTTC.

The V and J genes are TRBV27 and TRBJ1-5; D remains ambiguous. The germline V gene has CDR1 MNHEY and CDR2 SMNVEV (reference sequence). Between the trimmed V and J ends, which lost 11 bases and 3 bases, there was a span of 17 bases. The CDR3 runs to 14 residues. Here the CDR3 DNA reads TGTGCCCCCGACATCAAGCAGACCAATCAGCCCCAGCATTTT. Amino acids: CAPDIKQTNQPQHF.

The gene calls are TRBV7-8 and TRBJ1-6, with D unresolved. The V gene lost 5 bases and the J gene lost 5 bases, with 13 bases spanning the gap. In germline, CDR1 is SGHVS, CDR2 FQNEAQ. CDR3 length: 15 residues. The CDR3: CASSVRWGDNSPLHF. As DNA, the CDR3 is TGTGCCAGCAGCGTACGGTGGGGAGATAATTCACCCCTCCACTTT.

This clone was observed a handful of times. The V gene is TRBV6-1, the J gene TRBJ2-1; TRBD2 matches 8 bases. Germline V gene lookup returns CDR1 MNHNS and CDR2 SASEGT. After removal of 2 bases from V and 0 bases from J, the junction contained 3 bases not matched to a gene. This CDR3 contains 16 residues. CDR3 in amino acids: CASSESAGGSYNEQFF. CDR3 nucleotide sequence: TGTGCCAGCAGTGAATCCGCGGGAGGCTCCTACAATGAGCAGTTCTTC.

This clone showed up just once. This rearrangement joins TRBV28 to TRBJ1-5; 8 nucleotides match TRBD1. J was trimmed by 5 bases and V by 10 bases; bases with no gene match: 13. Germline V gene lookup returns CDR1 MDHEN and CDR2 SYDVKM. The CDR3 is 15 residues long. The CDR3 spells CATIPPGGDYQPQHF. CDR3 DNA: TGTGCCACCATACCTCCAGGGGGCGACTATCAGCCCCAGCATTTT.